These T cell receptor beta chains were read from a single sample in a study of T cells in Graves' hyperthyroidism and ophthalmopathy. Via MiXCR, TCRdb re-called the multiplex PCR reads, giving one row per CDR3 protein. The sample includes almost 600,000 distinct CDR3 sequences, just over 45% of them seen just once. The sequenced material came from peripheral blood or thyroid tissue (not recorded which). The receptors come from a woman between 18 and 30 years old with Graves' hyperthyroidism. Both conserved end residues are trimmed from each CDR3. Each record gives: J gene, V gene, CDR3 protein.

J gene: TRBJ2-5; V gene: TRBV19; CDR3 protein: ASSGSVKTQY
J gene: TRBJ2-5; V gene: TRBV29-1; CDR3 protein: SVARTGPKTQY
J gene: TRBJ1-2; V gene: TRBV27; CDR3 protein: ASRPRHGGLNYGYT
J gene: TRBJ1-3; V gene: TRBV24-1; CDR3 protein: AGWTGEGNTIY
J gene: TRBJ2-7; V gene: TRBV4-1; CDR3 protein: ANSQDRDGSYEQY
J gene: TRBJ2-5; V gene: TRBV7-7; CDR3 protein: ASSQGSSGKETQY
J gene: TRBJ1-3; V gene: TRBV5-4; CDR3 protein: ASSWETGNTIY
J gene: TRBJ1-1; V gene: TRBV15; CDR3 protein: ATSTGTGNRPEAF
J gene: TRBJ2-5; V gene: TRBV7-9; CDR3 protein: ASSLSGSQETQY
J gene: TRBJ1-1; V gene: TRBV29-1; CDR3 protein: GVTVNTGAF
J gene: TRBJ2-5; V gene: TRBV29-1; CDR3 protein: SLQWTSGQETQY
J gene: TRBJ2-5; V gene: TRBV7-6; CDR3 protein: ASSLVVTGPQETQY
J gene: TRBJ1-1; V gene: TRBV5-1; CDR3 protein: ASSLYRVLGGTEAF
J gene: TRBJ2-7; V gene: TRBV9; CDR3 protein: ASSRRQGSLEQY
J gene: TRBJ2-7; V gene: TRBV10-3; CDR3 protein: AIKRLAGGVAYEQY
J gene: TRBJ1-1; V gene: TRBV27; CDR3 protein: ASSDRGQGEAF
J gene: TRBJ2-7; V gene: TRBV20-1; CDR3 protein: SARQPNDEQY
J gene: TRBJ2-7; V gene: TRBV15; CDR3 protein: ATSRDLSGNHEQY
J gene: TRBJ1-2; V gene: TRBV9; CDR3 protein: ASSVDYRDGYT
J gene: TRBJ1-2; V gene: TRBV25-1; CDR3 protein: ASSELGILPDGYT
J gene: TRBJ2-7; V gene: TRBV7-2; CDR3 protein: ASSLDLAGERYEQY
J gene: TRBJ2-5; V gene: TRBV20-1; CDR3 protein: SASGGLFSNQPQY
J gene: TRBJ2-7; V gene: TRBV6-6; CDR3 protein: ASSYIGQGPLYEQY
J gene: TRBJ1-5; V gene: TRBV27; CDR3 protein: ASSFEGNSNQPQH
J gene: TRBJ2-7; V gene: TRBV7-8; CDR3 protein: ASSSGSYGQY
J gene: TRBJ1-2; V gene: TRBV7-3; CDR3 protein: ASSLADSLNYGYT
J gene: TRBJ2-7; V gene: TRBV5-1; CDR3 protein: ASSATGTKTYEQY
J gene: TRBJ2-6; V gene: TRBV29-1; CDR3 protein: SVEDLSQGDGGANVLT
J gene: TRBJ1-1; V gene: TRBV30; CDR3 protein: AWRFAGHPKVAL
J gene: TRBJ2-5; V gene: TRBV20-1; CDR3 protein: SAAPTWTGGWVETQY
J gene: TRBJ2-3; V gene: TRBV11-1; CDR3 protein: ASSLTSGPGDTQY
J gene: TRBJ2-7; V gene: TRBV24-1; CDR3 protein: ATSDRRTGGFYEQY
J gene: TRBJ2-7; V gene: TRBV12-3/TRBV12-4; CDR3 protein: ASSVTGYEQY